This T cell receptor beta chain came from a study of regulatory T cells in long-lasting Graves disease. Study-wide points: Lower TCR diversity was seen in persistent Graves' patients than in newly diagnosed ones. Persistent patients had more shared public clonotypes (under 3,000) than new patients (roughly 900).

TCR beta libraries were built with iRepertoire HTBI primers and Arm-PCR of CDR3 regions. TCRdb fed the multiplex PCR reads into MiXCR, producing one record per CDR3 protein. The data hold a few hundred thousand distinct CDR3 sequences, with roughly 21% observed a single time. About this clonotype itself: Antigen unknown.

V dropped 6 bases and J dropped 0; count of bases not matched to a gene: 4. CDR3 length: 14 residues. Germline V CDR1 and CDR2: SEHNR, FQNEAQ (reference sequence). Time point indicated: newly diagnosed GD, antithyroid drugs for less than 3 months. Scientists built the TCR library using RNA that was extracted from PBMCs. American Thyroid Association guidelines defined Graves' disease diagnosis. Patients hailed from an endocrinology department in Xi'an, China. The sample consisted of peripheral blood mononuclear cells (PBMCs), taken at new diagnosis, from a patient treated with antithyroid drugs. This receptor was obtained from a female donor with Graves disease. J is TRBJ1-2 and V is TRBV7-9; 7 bases line up with TRBD1. The CDR3 coding sequence is TGTGCCAGCAGTTGGGACAGCGCTAACTATGGCTACACCTTC. Protein sequence: CASSWDSANYGYTF.